The 29 T cell receptor beta chains below come from one sample, sequenced in a study of cytomegalovirus exposure and HLA in healthy donors. This PCR relied on a set of 60 Vbeta primers and 13 Jbeta primers. Assay used: immunoSEQ multiplex PCR; TCRdb lists only in-frame clones, some missing. The sample consists of 200,000 to 250,000 clones, 70% to 85% of them appearing once. Sequencing was done on a sample of PBMCs. The receptors stem from a woman in her thirties or forties in good health and CMV-seronegative.

The chain carries TRBV7-2 and TRBJ1-3; 7 bases agree with TRBD1. CDR3 length equals 15 residues. Trimming at V came to 4 bases and at J to 3 bases, leaving 6 bases not matched to a gene. Germline CDR1 is SGHTA and CDR2 is FQGNSA. The chain's CDR3 is CASSSQTGIGNTIYF. The CDR3 DNA reads TGTGCCAGCAGCTCCCAGACAGGGATTGGAAACACCATATATTTT. The whole variable domain, filled in from reference TRBV7-2 and TRBJ1-3, reads GAGVSQSPSNKVTEKGKDVELRCDPISGHTALYWYRQSLGQGLEFLIYFQGNSAPDKSGLPSDRFSAERTGGSVSTLTIQRTQQEDSAVYLCASSSQTGIGNTIYFGEGSWLTVV.

The chain uses TRBV4-3 and TRBJ2-3; maybe TRBD1 (6 bases). Deletions cut 5 bases from V and 0 bases from J, with 15 bases between. This CDR3 is 16 amino acids long. CDR1 is LGHNA, CDR2 YSLEER, per germline. In DNA form, the CDR3 reads TGCGCCAGCAGCGGTTCGAACAGGGCGAGCACAGATACGCAGTATTTT. As protein: CASSGSNRASTDTQYF.

A few counts support this clone. V is TRBV19 and J is TRBJ1-5; D is unresolved. The germline CDR1 and CDR2 sequences are LNHDA and SQIVND (reference sequence). V was clipped by 7 bases and J by 0 bases, with 16 bases between them. The CDR3 spans 16 residues. CDR3 amino acids: CASNIGFQYSNQPQHF. The CDR3 DNA is TGTGCCAGTAATATCGGGTTCCAGTATAGCAATCAGCCCCAGCATTTT.

This clone turned up a few times. CDR3 nucleotides: TGTGCCAGCAGCCAAGATAACTCCTACGAGCAGTACTTC. Translation: CASSQDNSYEQYF. V and J are TRBV14 and TRBJ2-7; D unclear. The V end was cut by 0 bases, the J end by 0 bases, with 3 bases between. This CDR3 has 13 residues. Germline V CDR1 and CDR2: SGHDN, FVKESK.

The V and J genes are TRBV6-5 and TRBJ2-7; D is possibly TRBD1 (6 bases). The CDR3 sequence is 15 residues long. The V and J ends lost 5 bases and 3 bases respectively, with 17 bases between them. The germline gives CDR1 MNHEY, CDR2 SVGAGI. The CDR3 nucleotides are TGTGCCAGCAGTGTCAGGCAGGGGATTGACTACGAGCAGTACTTC. This translates into CASSVRQGIDYEQYF.

This sequence joins TRBV28 and TRBJ2-1; no definite D call. Germline V CDR1 and CDR2: MDHEN, SYDVKM. There are 14 residues in the CDR3. V lost 1 base, J lost 3 bases, and 7 bases lay in between. The CDR3 DNA reads as TGTGCCAGCAGTTTATTAAGGAGCTACAATGAGCAGTTCTTC. Translating it yields CASSLLRSYNEQFF.

The J gene is TRBJ2-7, the V gene TRBV30; D perhaps matches TRBD2 (6 bases). Trimming cost V 5 bases and J 4 bases, with 12 bases left between them. Germline assignment: CDR1 GTSNPN and CDR2 SVGIG (reference sequence). The CDR3 contains 12 residues. Here the CDR3 DNA reads TGTGCCTGGTGTGGGGGGACTTACGAGCAGTACTTC. This gives the protein CAWCGGTYEQYF.

The V gene is TRBV5-1, the J gene TRBJ1-3, with a possible D match to TRBD1 (5 bases). This CDR3 contains 14 residues. Germline V lookup: CDR1 SGHRS, CDR2 YFSETQ. Trimming pared 4 bases from V and 1 base from J, leaving 9 bases between. The CDR3 coding sequence is TGCGCCAGCAGCCCCCAGGGTTCTGGAAACACCATATATTTT. It codes for CASSPQGSGNTIYF.

The CDR3 coding sequence is TGCAGCGAGAGTCCAGGAGCTTTCTTT. This gives the protein CSESPGAFF. This sequence joins TRBV29-1 and TRBJ1-1, with unresolved D. The CDR3 covers 9 residues. Trimming left V 7 bases short and J 10 bases short, with 10 bases between. Germline V lookup: CDR1 SQVTM, CDR2 ANQGSEA.

The chain links TRBV2 to TRBJ2-1; 9 nucleotides agree with TRBD1. The CDR3 runs to 13 residues. V dropped 7 bases and J dropped 16; count of bases not matched to a gene: 14. Germline V gives CDR1 SNHLY, CDR2 FYNNEI. The chain's CDR3 is CASTWDDGTGCFF. For the CDR3, the DNA is TGTGCCAGCACGTGGGATGACGGGACAGGGTGTTTCTTC.

The chain has TRBV27 and TRBJ1-6; D may be TRBD1 (5 bases). Trimming removed 2 bases from V and 10 bases from J, with 9 bases in between. CDR1 is MNHEY and CDR2 is SMNVEV in the germline V gene (reference sequence). The CDR3 runs 13 residues. The CDR3 region is CASSLGAASPLHF. DNA of the CDR3: TGTGCCAGCAGTTTAGGGGCGGCGTCACCCCTCCACTTT.

The chain recombines TRBV27 with TRBJ2-7; a possible D gene is TRBD1 (5 bases). This CDR3 is 12 amino acids long. Germline V gene data show CDR1 as MNHEY and CDR2 as SMNVEV (reference sequence). The ends were cut back, 6 bases at V and 0 bases at J, with 6 bases in the middle. Here the CDR3 DNA reads TGTGCCAGCAGCCAGGGCTCCTACGAGCAGTACTTC. Protein: CASSQGSYEQYF.

The J gene is TRBJ1-2, the V gene TRBV27; D possibly corresponds to TRBD1 (5 bases). Per germline, CDR1 MNHEY and CDR2 SMNVEV (reference sequence). The CDR3 contains 13 residues. The V end lost 2 bases, the J end lost 4 bases, and 8 bases lay between the germline ends. For the CDR3, the DNA is TGTGCCAGCAGTTTAGCAGGGTTCTATGGCTACACCTTC. Translation: CASSLAGFYGYTF.

The gene calls are TRBV11-2 and TRBJ1-2; the match to TRBD1 covers 7 bases. The CDR3 loop spans 15 amino acids. V gave up 4 bases and J gave up 3 bases; unmatched junction bases: 8. CDR1 and CDR2 from the germline V gene are SGHAT and FQNNGV. The CDR3 nucleotides are TGTGCCAGCAGCTCCAGCCGGGACAGCGACTATGGCTACACCTTC. Encoded protein: CASSSSRDSDYGYTF. Combining the CDR3 with reference TRBV11-2 and TRBJ1-2 gives the whole variable domain EAGVAQSPRYKIIEKRQSVAFWCNPISGHATLYWYQQILGQGPKLLIQFQNNGVVDDSQLPKDRFSAERLKGVDSTLKIQPAKLEDSAVYLCASSSSRDSDYGYTFGSGTRLTVV.

The CDR3, as DNA: TGTGCCAGCAGCTTAAAGGGCGGACAGGGGGTCCTTGGGGGTTACAATGAGCAGTTCTTC. This encodes CASSLKGGQGVLGGYNEQFF. The rearrangement links TRBV7-3 to TRBJ2-1; TRBD1 agrees at 10 bases. CDR3 length: 20 amino acids. V gave up 1 base and J gave up 4 bases; unmatched junction bases: 16. Germline CDR1 reads SGHTA; CDR2 reads FQGTGA. Full variable domain (missing parts from reference TRBV7-3 and TRBJ2-1): GAGVSQTPSNKVTEKGKYVELRCDPISGHTALYWYRQSLGQGPEFLIYFQGTGAADDSGLPNDRFFAVRPEGSVSTLKIQRTERGDSAVYLCASSLKGGQGVLGGYNEQFFGPGTRLTVL.

The J gene is TRBJ2-2, the V gene TRBV18; TRBD2 is a possible D gene (6 bases). Germline values: CDR1 KGHSH, CDR2 LQKENI. V lost 1 base, J lost 6 bases, and 15 bases lay in between. This CDR3 is built from 16 residues. CDR3 DNA: TGTGCCAGCTCACCACTTGGTCTCGGACTATCCGGGGAGCTGTTTTTT. Translating it yields CASSPLGLGLSGELFF.

Points on this clone: The junction departs from germline at one end; a sequencing error may be responsible. Written as DNA, the CDR3 is TGTGCCAGCAGTGACATTTTCCTCGGAGGGACAGTTGCCTTC. It codes for CASSDIFLGGTVAF. The J gene is TRBJ1-2, the V gene TRBV25-1; 7 bases agree with TRBD1. Germline-derived CDR1 and CDR2 are MGHDK and SYGVNS. There are 14 residues in the CDR3.

The rearrangement links TRBV4-2 to TRBJ2-7; a weak D match, TRBD1 (6 bases). The CDR3 has 14 residues. V was pared by 2 bases and J by 3 bases, with 11 bases between. Per the germline V gene, CDR1 is LGHNA and CDR2 is YNFKEQ. The CDR3 here is CASSQLTGNYEQYF. The DNA of the CDR3 is TGTGCCAGCAGCCAACTTACAGGGAACTACGAGCAGTACTTC.

The rearrangement uses TRBV19 and TRBJ2-3; D not resolved. This CDR3 spans 13 amino acids. Per germline, CDR1 LNHDA and CDR2 SQIVND (reference sequence). V lost 4 bases, J lost 5 bases, and 10 bases lay in between. The CDR3: CASSNPPGDTQYF. The CDR3 DNA reads as TGTGCCAGTAGTAACCCCCCGGGAGATACGCAGTATTTT.

The chain has TRBV9 and TRBJ1-2, with D unclear. The CDR3 is 14 residues long. V was clipped by 0 bases and J by 4 bases, with 10 bases between them. Germline V lookup: CDR1 SGDLS, CDR2 YYNGEE. This chain's CDR3 is CASSVEGRGYGYTF. CDR3 DNA sequence: TGTGCCAGCAGCGTAGAGGGCCGGGGCTATGGCTACACCTTC.

V usage is TRBV5-1 and J usage is TRBJ2-5, with D possibly being TRBD1 (6 bases). The germline V and J ends were trimmed by 7 bases and 2 bases, with 15 bases remaining between them. The CDR3 runs to 14 residues. Germline-derived CDR1 and CDR2 are SGHRS and YFSETQ. CDR3 in amino acids: CASALQGTQETQYF. CDR3 nucleotides: TGCGCCAGCGCCCTGCAGGGGACACAAGAGACCCAGTACTTC.

The chain joins TRBV6-1 to TRBJ2-7, with a tentative D call TRBD1 (5 bases). Germline V lookup: CDR1 MNHNS, CDR2 SASEGT. CDR3 size: 14 residues. V was pared by 0 bases and J by 3 bases, with 9 bases between. DNA of the CDR3: TGTGCCAGCAGTGAAGCCAAGGGGTTCTACGAGCAGTACTTC. Translation gives CASSEAKGFYEQYF.

The chain joins TRBV9 to TRBJ1-4; 7 positions match TRBD1. Germline V gene data show CDR1 as SGDLS and CDR2 as YYNGEE. The junction had 11 bases not matched to a gene; V was cut back by 10 bases and J by 2 bases. The CDR3 contains 15 residues. The CDR3 loop is CAGRQGRRTNEKLFF. The CDR3, as DNA: TGTGCCGGTCGACAGGGAAGAAGGACTAATGAAAAACTGTTTTTT. Drawing the rest from reference TRBV9 and TRBJ1-4, the complete variable domain is DSGVTQTPKHLITATGQRVTLRCSPRSGDLSVYWYQQSLDQGLQFLIQYYNGEERAKGNILERFSAQQFPDLHSELNLSSLELGDSALYFCAGRQGRRTNEKLFFGSGTQLSVL.

The rearrangement uses TRBV19 and TRBJ1-5, with 7 bases that match TRBD1. This CDR3 has 14 amino acids. Germline values: CDR1 LNHDA, CDR2 SQIVND (reference sequence). Unmatched junction bases numbered 6, after V lost 5 bases and J lost 5 bases. The CDR3 DNA follows: TGTGCCAGTAGTGTCGGACAGGTCTATCAGCCCCAGCATTTT. This gives the protein CASSVGQVYQPQHF.

The rearrangement joins TRBV13 to TRBJ2-4; TRBD2 matches at 12 bases. V lost 2 bases to trimming and J lost 3 bases; unmatched junction nucleotides: 8. The CDR3 is 18 amino acids. Germline V CDR1 and CDR2: PRHDT, FYEKMQ (reference sequence). The CDR3 region has the DNA TGTGCCAGCAGCTTAATTACTAGCGGGGGGTTGAGCAAAAACATTCAGTACTTC. Its protein is CASSLITSGGLSKNIQYF.

Only a few counts were recorded for this clone. The rearrangement joins TRBV7-6 to TRBJ2-1; 10 bases line up with TRBD2. Germline values: CDR1 SGHVS, CDR2 FNYEAQ. The V segment lost 5 bases and the J segment 4 bases; nucleotides outside the gene matches: 5. This CDR3 is built from 15 residues. As DNA, the CDR3 is TGTGCCAGCAGCCAACTAGCGGGGAGTTACAATGAGCAGTTCTTC. Translation: CASSQLAGSYNEQFF.

This clone was counted only a few times. The CDR3 DNA sequence: TGCGCCAGCAGCCGGGACACAGCTAACTATGGCTACACCTTC. This sequence encodes CASSRDTANYGYTF. J is TRBJ1-2 and V is TRBV5-1, with D possibly being TRBD1 (6 bases). Trimming stripped 4 bases from V and 0 bases from J, with 10 bases between. Germline CDR1 SGHRS, CDR2 YFSETQ. This CDR3 comprises 14 residues.

The J gene is TRBJ2-2, the V gene TRBV9; tentative D call: TRBD1 (5 bases). The CDR3 has 14 residues. The germline gives CDR1 SGDLS, CDR2 YYNGEE. Trimming shortened V by 2 bases and J by 7 bases, and 12 bases separated the two germline ends. The CDR3 is CASSVDSLLGELFF. The DNA of the CDR3 is TGTGCCAGCAGCGTCGACAGCTTACTCGGGGAGCTGTTTTTT.

The rearrangement joins TRBV30 to TRBJ1-1, with D possibly being TRBD1 (5 bases). V lost 1 base and J lost 8, with 11 bases in between. This CDR3 comprises 12 residues. Germline-derived CDR1 and CDR2 are GTSNPN and SVGIG (reference sequence). CDR3 in amino acids: CAWSEMTAEAFF. The CDR3 region has the DNA TGTGCCTGGAGTGAAATGACAGCAGAAGCTTTCTTT.